This TCR beta chain was documented in a study of T-cell memory formation after mild COVID-19. TCRdb reanalysed the 5' RACE reads using MiXCR and keeps one entry per CDR3 protein. The sample includes approximately 300,000 distinct CDR3 sequences, around 8% seen only once; the top ten take 20% to 25%. This CDR3 comprises 13 residues. Trimming removed 7 bases at V and 6 bases at J, with 12 bases between. Germline values: CDR1 MNHEY, CDR2 SMNVEV (reference sequence). The chain recombines TRBV27 with TRBJ2-2, with D perhaps given as TRBD1 or TRBD2 (5 bases each). This TCR came from a man aged 18-30 years who had mild COVID-19 (a few samples of this study predate the infection). Cell type and time point are not known. Sequencing was performed on PBMCs or a T cell subset sorted from them (not recorded which). CDR3 loop: CASKGPGPGELFF. For the CDR3, the DNA is TGTGCCAGCAAGGGGCCGGGACCCGGGGAGCTGTTTTTT.